This record looks at one TCR beta chain sequence and its context. The antigen remains undetermined. The sample comes from a study of CD8 T cells in Susac syndrome. Whole-study findings and limits: The TCR sequencing and HLA analysis in the study involved a relatively small number of individuals, as the study acknowledged.

RNA, at about 0.45 to 1 ug, was reverse transcribed with random hexamers. One entry per CDR3 protein results from TCRdb running MiXCR on the immunoSEQ multiplex PCR reads. Among over 95,000 distinct CDR3 sequences, just under 95% were seen once, and the ten largest hold roughly 0.12%. Trimming removed 4 bases from V and 0 bases from J; junction bases left unmatched: 7. Germline-derived CDR1 and CDR2 are LGHDT and YNNKEL (reference sequence). The CDR3 totals 16 residues. The study used healthy donors as controls matched for age and sex. This receptor was obtained from a human donor in good health. The chain carries TRBV3-1 and TRBJ1-1; 8 bases match TRBD1. Input material: CD8+ T cells from PBMCs. The CDR3 protein is CASSLYRGRMNTEAFF. Here the CDR3 DNA reads TGTGCCAGCAGCCTCTACAGGGGGAGGATGAACACTGAAGCTTTCTTT.